The 29 T cell receptor beta chains in this list originate from one sample, sequenced in a study of response to subunit inactivated influenza vaccine. Each CDR3 protein is one row after TCRdb ran MiXCR on the RT-PCR reads. The sample shows fewer than 600,000 distinct CDR3 sequences, less than 7.5% of them seen only once. Sequenced material: PBMCs from blood, taken about 23 months after vaccination. These receptors came from a man between 50 and 69 years old who received an inactivated influenza vaccine.

Notes on this clonotype: As the CDR3 is not closed by the conserved phenylalanine or tryptophan, this likely results from a read error. The chain employs TRBV5-1 and TRBJ2-5, with 7 bases identical to TRBD1. Unmatched junction bases numbered 2, after V lost 3 bases and J lost 0 bases. Germline CDR1 is SGHRS and CDR2 is YFSETQ. This CDR3 spans 14 amino acids. Here the CDR3 reads CASSSGQHQETQYL. The CDR3, as DNA: TGCGCCAGCAGCTCGGGACAGCACCAAGAGACCCAGTACCTC.

The chain couples TRBV27 to TRBJ1-2; 10 positions match TRBD1. Germline V gene data show CDR1 as MNHEY and CDR2 as SMNVEV (reference sequence). The CDR3 extends over 20 amino acids. V dropped 4 bases and J dropped 0; count of bases not matched to a gene: 17. DNA of the CDR3: TGTGCCAGCAGTTGGAGACAGGGGGCCGCGAACAGAGAGACTAACTATGGCTACACCTTC. It specifies CASSWRQGAANRETNYGYTF.

Of note for this clonotype: A much larger clonotype is one base distant, so this may be a read error. The chain links TRBV6-1 to TRBJ2-7, with 10 bases aligning to TRBD2. The V gene end was trimmed by 6 bases and the J gene end by 1 base; junction bases not matched to a gene: 3. Per the germline V gene, CDR1 is MNHNS and CDR2 is SASEGT. This CDR3 spans 14 amino acids. CDR3 in DNA: TGTGCCAGCAGCGCACTAGCGGGGTCCTACGAGCAGTACTTC. Translation gives CASSALAGSYEQYF.

The table lists this clonotype with a count of one. The chain employs TRBV28 and TRBJ2-7; TRBD2 aligns across 7 bases. The germline gives CDR1 MDHEN, CDR2 SYDVKM. The V gene end was trimmed by 4 bases and the J gene end by 2 bases; junction bases not matched to a gene: 8. CDR3 length equals 15 residues. CDR3 loop: CASSYPWRGTYEQYF. CDR3 nucleotide sequence: TGTGCCAGCAGTTACCCGTGGCGGGGGACCTACGAGCAGTACTTC.

There are many counts of this clonotype. V usage is TRBV10-3 and J usage is TRBJ2-1; 7 positions agree with TRBD1. V lost 7 bases and J lost 3; bases outside the gene matches: 3. CDR1 is ENHRY and CDR2 is SYGVKD in the germline V gene. The CDR3 is made up of 13 amino acids. The CDR3 loop reads CAINRGDYNEQFF. The CDR3 region has the DNA TGTGCCATCAACAGGGGTGACTACAATGAGCAGTTCTTC.

In its sample, this clonotype was seen many times. The gene calls are TRBV7-2 and TRBJ2-1; D unresolved. The germline V gene has CDR1 SGHTA and CDR2 FQGNSA. The CDR3 runs 14 residues. With 5 bases removed from V and 10 bases from J, the gap between germline ends came to 18 bases. The DNA of the CDR3 is TGTGCCAGCAGCATCGCGCCTAGTGTACAGGAGCAGTTCTTC. Translating it yields CASSIAPSVQEQFF.

This clonotype was detected ten times or more. Written as DNA, the CDR3 is TGTGCCAGCAGGCCTAGACAGGGAAAGGATGAAGCTTTCTTT. Amino acid sequence: CASRPRQGKDEAFF. The gene calls are TRBV12-3 or TRBV12-4 and TRBJ1-1; 7 bases match TRBD1. CDR3 size: 14 residues. The V gene end was trimmed by 6 bases and the J gene end by 7 bases; junction bases not matched to a gene: 11.

This clonotype was recorded a few times. The chain carries TRBV12-3 or TRBV12-4 and TRBJ2-7, with 10 nucleotides matching TRBD2. The CDR3 has 15 amino acids. The trim removed 6 bases at V and 5 bases at J, leaving 10 bases unmatched. The CDR3 reads CASSPDLAGVNEQYF. CDR3 nucleotide sequence: TGTGCCAGCAGCCCAGACCTAGCGGGAGTTAACGAGCAGTACTTC.

This clonotype was counted between two and nine times. This chain links TRBV20-1 with TRBJ2-1; 9 nucleotides agree with TRBD2. The CDR3 covers 15 residues. Trimming took 6 bases from V and 3 from J; bases not matched to a gene: 9. CDR1 is DFQATT and CDR2 is SNEGSKA in the germline V gene (reference sequence). The chain's CDR3 is CSASAAGGLYNEQFF. The CDR3 DNA reads TGCAGTGCCTCGGCCGCGGGAGGGCTCTACAATGAGCAGTTCTTC.

The CDR3 DNA sequence: TGCAGTGCTAGAGACCTGACTAGCGGGAGGGACAATGAGCAGTTCTTC. Its protein is CSARDLTSGRDNEQFF. The chain has TRBV20-1 and TRBJ2-1, with 14 bases identical to TRBD2. Germline V CDR1 and CDR2: DFQATT, SNEGSKA (reference sequence). This CDR3 region has 16 residues. V shed 0 bases and J 5 bases; nucleotides not matched to a gene: 3.

At least ten counts were recorded for this clonotype. This chain connects TRBV24-1 to TRBJ2-1; TRBD1 aligns across 7 bases. Losses at the gene ends were 3 bases for V and 7 bases for J; bases not matched to a gene: 2. The CDR3 contains 13 residues. From germline, CDR1 is KGHDR and CDR2 SFDVKD. CDR3 residues: CATSDTGENEQFF. The CDR3 DNA reads as TGTGCCACCAGTGATACAGGGGAAAATGAGCAGTTCTTC.

This clonotype has only a few counts. The rearrangement uses TRBV6-1 and TRBJ1-2; 9 bases line up with TRBD1. CDR1 and CDR2 from the germline V gene are MNHNS and SASEGT. Losses at the gene ends were 7 bases for V and 6 bases for J; bases not matched to a gene: 6. The CDR3 has 13 amino acids. CDR3: CASKRDRADGYTF. The CDR3 nucleotides are TGTGCCAGCAAGAGGGACAGGGCGGATGGCTACACCTTC.

The table lists this clonotype with many counts. The gene calls are TRBV25-1 and TRBJ1-1; tentatively, D is TRBD1 (6 bases). The CDR3 has 14 amino acids. Germline lookup yields CDR1 MGHDK and CDR2 SYGVNS. Trimming cost V 10 bases and J 3 bases, with 18 bases left between them. The CDR3 region is CATSQTGSYTEAFF. Here the CDR3 DNA reads TGTGCCACCAGCCAAACAGGGTCGTACACTGAAGCTTTCTTT.

This clonotype was seen at least ten times. The chain employs TRBV18 and TRBJ1-5; the D is unclear. The germline V gene has CDR1 KGHSH and CDR2 LQKENI. The CDR3 is 14 amino acids. Trimming took 0 bases from V and 1 from J, leaving 4 bases between them. CDR3 sequence reads: CASSPPNSNQPQHF. In DNA, the CDR3 is TGTGCCAGCTCACCACCCAACAGCAATCAGCCCCAGCATTTT.

The chain carries TRBV12-3 or TRBV12-4 and TRBJ1-5, with a possible D match to TRBD1 (5 bases). The CDR3 has 13 residues. V lost 6 bases and J 3 bases, leaving 9 bases between the germline ends. CDR3 bases: TGTGCCAGCAGCTGGGGGGACAATCAGCCCCAGCATTTT. Its protein product is CASSWGDNQPQHF.

The chain links TRBV5-1 to TRBJ1-1; perhaps TRBD1 as D (6 bases). V was shortened by 1 base and J by 4 bases, with 14 bases between the two germline ends. CDR1 is SGHRS, CDR2 YFSETQ, per germline. This CDR3 is 15 amino acids long. CDR3 coding DNA: TGCGCCAGCAGCTTGACGACAGGCCTGGGCACTGAAGCTTTCTTT. Translation: CASSLTTGLGTEAFF.

This clonotype was picked up a small number of times. The V call is TRBV28, the J call TRBJ2-7, with 9 nucleotides matching TRBD1. The CDR3 sequence is 12 residues long. Trimming cost V 5 bases and J 6 bases; bases outside gene matches: 2. From germline, CDR1 is MDHEN and CDR2 SYDVKM. The CDR3, as DNA: TGTGCCAGCAGTCCGGGACAGGGCGAGCAGTACTTC. Encoded protein: CASSPGQGEQYF.

This clonotype came up many times. V gene TRBV15 combines with J gene TRBJ1-4; D is undetermined. The ends were cut back, 0 bases at V and 7 bases at J, with 15 bases in the middle. The CDR3 has 16 amino acids. CDR1 and CDR2 from the germline V gene are LNHNV and YYDKDF (reference sequence). CDR3 in DNA: TGTGCCACCAGCAGAGAAAAAACGATGGTCGCTGAAAAACTGTTTTTT. Translation gives CATSREKTMVAEKLFF. The variable domain in full, with the rest retrieved from reference TRBV15 and TRBJ1-4, is DAMVIQNPRYQVTQFGKPVTLSCSQTLNHNVMYWYQQKSSQAPKLLFHYYDKDFNNEADTPDNFQSRRPNTSFCFLDIRSPGLGDTAMYLCATSREKTMVAEKLFFGSGTQLSVL.

This clonotype was counted only a few times. The chain combines TRBV18 with TRBJ2-1; 7 positions agree with TRBD1. Germline CDR1 reads KGHSH; CDR2 reads LQKENI. The CDR3 runs 12 residues. The ends lost 5 bases at V and 9 bases at J; junction bases unmatched: 4. The CDR3 DNA is TGTGCCAGCTCATGGGACAGCCCTGAGCAGTTCTTC. Translated: CASSWDSPEQFF.

The chain uses TRBV27 and TRBJ2-2, with D tentatively TRBD2 (6 bases). CDR1 MNHEY and CDR2 SMNVEV come from the germline V gene (reference sequence). This CDR3 contains 16 residues. V was pared by 2 bases and J by 4 bases, with 14 bases between. The CDR3 DNA reads TGTGCCAGCAGTTTAGAACGACTAGGGAGCACCGGGGAGCTGTTTTTT. It translates to CASSLERLGSTGELFF.

Ten or more counts support this clonotype. The CDR3 region is CSAPTRQGERTQYF. CDR3 coding DNA: TGCAGTGCCCCAACCCGACAGGGGGAAAGGACCCAGTACTTC. This rearrangement joins TRBV20-1 to TRBJ2-5, with 9 nucleotides matching TRBD1. The CDR3 runs to 14 residues. Germline trimming cut 6 bases from V and 7 bases from J; bases unmatched to any gene: 12. The germline V gene encodes CDR1 DFQATT and CDR2 SNEGSKA (reference sequence).

The V gene is TRBV7-8, the J gene TRBJ2-3; D assignment may be TRBD1 or TRBD2 (5 bases each). This CDR3 is built from 15 residues. The germline V and J ends were trimmed by 1 base and 5 bases, with 13 bases remaining between them. Germline CDR1 is SGHVS and CDR2 is FQNEAQ. As DNA, the CDR3 is TGTGCCAGCAGCTTAGTAGCGACAGCTCTAGATACGCAGTATTTT. Its protein is CASSLVATALDTQYF.

This clonotype was counted a single time. The rearrangement joins TRBV7-9 to TRBJ2-7, with TRBD2 matching over 7 bases. J lost 4 bases, V lost 1 base, and 7 bases had no gene match. The CDR3 runs 15 residues. Germline V gene sequence: CDR1 SEHNR, CDR2 FQNEAQ (reference sequence). The CDR3 DNA reads as TGTGCCAGCAGCTTAGTTGCGGGAGCAACATACGAGCAGTACTTC. Its protein product is CASSLVAGATYEQYF.

This clonotype was counted only a few times. The CDR3 loop reads CATGSGLALNEQFF. The CDR3 DNA reads as TGTGCCACCGGCTCGGGACTAGCGCTAAATGAGCAGTTCTTC. V is TRBV24-1 and J is TRBJ2-1; 10 bases agree with TRBD2. With V trimmed by 9 bases and J by 7 bases, 8 bases remained unmatched. Germline V gives CDR1 KGHDR, CDR2 SFDVKD. The CDR3 has 14 amino acids.

The table lists this clonotype with many counts. V usage is TRBV5-1 and J usage is TRBJ1-1; D is unresolved. Trimming removed 0 bases at V and 2 bases at J, with 5 bases between. The germline CDR1 and CDR2 sequences are SGHRS and YFSETQ. CDR3 size: 13 residues. CDR3 coding DNA: TGCGCCAGCAGCTTGGGAGAAAACACTGAAGCTTTCTTT. Amino acids: CASSLGENTEAFF.

The sample holds many counts of this clonotype. V gene TRBV10-3 combines with J gene TRBJ1-1; D may be TRBD1 (6 bases). The CDR3 length is 15 residues. Per the germline V gene, CDR1 is ENHRY and CDR2 is SYGVKD. V lost 7 bases, J lost 5 bases, and 20 bases lay in between. CDR3 amino acids: CAITGKGQGRTEAFF. CDR3 in DNA: TGTGCCATCACGGGTAAGGGGCAGGGGAGAACTGAAGCTTTCTTT.

This clonotype appeared many times. The rearrangement links TRBV20-1 to TRBJ2-7; D is unclear. The CDR3 has 14 amino acids. V was clipped by 3 bases and J by 0 bases, with 12 bases between them. CDR1 DFQATT and CDR2 SNEGSKA come from the germline V gene (reference sequence). CDR3 sequence reads: CSASRRVLSYEQYF. CDR3 in DNA: TGCAGTGCTAGCAGAAGGGTTCTCTCCTACGAGCAGTACTTC.

This clonotype was picked up a small number of times. The rearrangement joins TRBV6-2 or TRBV6-3 to TRBJ1-2; a possible D gene is TRBD1 (6 bases). This CDR3 region has 14 residues. In germline, CDR1 is MNHEY, CDR2 SVGEGT. V was trimmed by 6 bases and J by 5 bases, leaving 16 bases between them. CDR3 amino acids: CASSPAGEVYGYTF. The CDR3 DNA reads TGTGCCAGCAGCCCTGCAGGGGAAGTATATGGCTACACCTTC.

This clonotype has only a few counts. The chain carries TRBV20-1 and TRBJ2-1; tentatively, D is TRBD2 (5 bases). From germline, CDR1 is DFQATT and CDR2 SNEGSKA (reference sequence). This CDR3 is built from 15 residues. V was clipped by 0 bases and J by 9 bases, with 18 bases between them. The CDR3 is CSARDVQAGKSEQFF. The CDR3 DNA is TGCAGTGCTAGAGATGTTCAGGCCGGGAAAAGTGAGCAGTTCTTC.